The next 21 T cell receptor beta chains were all read from a single sample in a study of cytomegalovirus exposure and HLA in healthy donors. The primer mix had 60 Vbeta and 13 Jbeta primers. Sequenced by immunoSEQ multiplex PCR; TCRdb stores in-frame clones only, minus some. The sample yields 100,000 to 150,000 clones, less than 85% seen once. The sample consisted of PBMCs. Every receptor here comes from a man aged 30 to 45 in good health and CMV-seronegative.

V usage is TRBV27 and J usage is TRBJ1-1, with a weak D call TRBD1 (5 bases). CDR3 length: 14 residues. Germline CDR1 MNHEY, CDR2 SMNVEV (reference sequence). The V gene lost 4 bases and the J gene lost 3 bases, with 12 bases spanning the gap. The chain's CDR3 is CASSWGGGYTEAFF. CDR3 nucleotides: TGTGCCAGCAGTTGGGGGGGAGGATACACTGAAGCTTTCTTT.

This clone has only one observation. The chain employs TRBV5-1 and TRBJ2-7, with TRBD1 matching over 8 bases. CDR1 is SGHRS and CDR2 is YFSETQ in the germline V gene. CDR3 size: 12 residues. V shed 3 bases and J 6 bases; nucleotides not matched to a gene: 2. In nucleotides, the CDR3 is TGCGCCAGCAGCTGGACAGGGCCCGAGCAGTACTTC. Amino acid sequence: CASSWTGPEQYF.

This chain connects TRBV14 to TRBJ2-1; 7 positions match TRBD1. CDR1 SGHDN and CDR2 FVKESK come from the germline V gene. The CDR3 is 14 amino acids. The J segment lost 4 bases and the V segment lost 4 bases, leaving 4 bases of the junction unmatched. The CDR3 loop is CASSLEDRYNEQFF. The CDR3 nucleotides are TGTGCCAGCAGCCTAGAGGACAGGTACAATGAGCAGTTCTTC.

The chain links TRBV6-6 to TRBJ1-1, with 10 nucleotides matching TRBD1. CDR1 is MNHNY, CDR2 SVGAGI, per germline (reference sequence). CDR3 length: 14 amino acids. V was clipped by 0 bases and J by 9 bases; unmatched bases: 4. The CDR3 sequence is CASSYSSGQGKAFF. The CDR3 DNA follows: TGTGCCAGCAGTTACTCGTCGGGACAGGGGAAAGCTTTCTTT.

This CDR3 is CASSQYRDRAVEKLFF. Written as DNA, the CDR3 is TGTGCCAGCAGCCAATACCGGGACAGGGCTGTTGAAAAACTGTTTTTT. The chain uses TRBV14 and TRBJ1-4, with TRBD1 matching over 9 bases. V lost 2 bases and J lost 7; bases outside the gene matches: 8. Germline V gives CDR1 SGHDN, CDR2 FVKESK. The CDR3 is 16 residues long.

The gene calls are TRBV18 and TRBJ2-5; D remains unclear. Germline V gene sequence: CDR1 KGHSH, CDR2 LQKENI. This CDR3 spans 13 amino acids. Trimming stripped 8 bases from V and 2 bases from J, with 12 bases between. The chain's CDR3 is CASQERNQETQYF. The CDR3 DNA sequence: TGTGCCAGCCAAGAGAGGAATCAAGAGACCCAGTACTTC.

Only one count was recorded for this clone. CDR3 DNA: TGTGCCAGCAGCGTAGGTCTATCGGGTAGCAATCAGCCCCAGCATTTT. Amino acids: CASSVGLSGSNQPQHF. V gene TRBV9 combines with J gene TRBJ1-5; D is unresolved. CDR1 is SGDLS and CDR2 is YYNGEE in the germline V gene. The CDR3 runs 16 residues. V was trimmed by 0 bases and J by 0 bases, leaving 10 bases between them.

DNA of the CDR3: TGCGCCAGCAGCCAAGATCTTTGGCTGCAAGATCCAACTAATGAAAAACTGTTTTTT. Its protein product is CASSQDLWLQDPTNEKLFF. The rearrangement joins TRBV4-1 to TRBJ1-4; D not certain. Trimming left V 0 bases short and J 0 bases short, with 17 bases between. The CDR3 is 19 amino acids. Germline-derived CDR1 and CDR2 are MGHRA and YSYEKL.

This chain uses TRBV21-1 with TRBJ2-7; the D segment call TRBD1 is taken from the table without a DNA check. TRBV21-1 is marked as a pseudogene. The CDR3 sequence is 13 residues long. CDR3 coding DNA: TGTGCCAGCACCCGACAGAAGCCCTACGAGCAGTACTTC. This sequence encodes CASTRQKPYEQYF.

The chain combines TRBV6-1 with TRBJ2-7; 8 bases line up with TRBD2. The trim removed 9 bases at V and 2 bases at J, leaving 6 bases unmatched. Germline V gene sequence: CDR1 MNHNS, CDR2 SASEGT. The CDR3 is made up of 13 amino acids. CDR3 region: CASTSGPAYEQYF. The CDR3 DNA follows: TGTGCCAGTACTAGCGGCCCCGCCTACGAGCAGTACTTC.

The rearrangement uses TRBV4-3 and TRBJ2-2; TRBD2 aligns across 7 bases. The J segment lost 9 bases and the V segment lost 1 base, leaving 8 bases of the junction unmatched. CDR3 length equals 15 residues. Germline V lookup: CDR1 LGHNA, CDR2 YSLEER. Here the CDR3 reads CASSQGRERSRELFF. The CDR3, as DNA: TGCGCCAGCAGCCAAGGGCGGGAGCGGAGCCGGGAGCTGTTTTTT.

The CDR3: CASSFAGELFF. The CDR3 DNA reads TGTGCCAGCAGTTTCGCCGGGGAGCTGTTTTTT. This rearrangement joins TRBV2 to TRBJ2-2; no reliable D call. The CDR3 has 11 amino acids. Germline V gives CDR1 SNHLY, CDR2 FYNNEI. Trimming pared 5 bases from V and 6 bases from J, leaving 4 bases between.

This CDR3 reads CASSQGGWEQYF. The CDR3 region has the DNA TGTGCCAGCAGTCAGGGGGGCTGGGAGCAGTACTTC. The chain employs TRBV28 and TRBJ2-7; tentative D call: TRBD1 (7 bases). The germline V and J ends were trimmed by 5 bases and 7 bases, with 12 bases remaining between them. CDR3 size: 12 residues. Germline V gene sequence: CDR1 MDHEN, CDR2 SYDVKM.

This sequence joins TRBV25-1 and TRBJ2-2; perhaps TRBD2 as D (5 bases). The V and J ends lost 1 base and 6 bases respectively, with 12 bases between them. CDR3 length: 15 amino acids. The germline gives CDR1 MGHDK, CDR2 SYGVNS. CDR3 protein: CASSELRGSAGELFF. The CDR3 DNA is TGTGCCAGCAGTGAATTAAGAGGGTCGGCCGGGGAGCTGTTTTTT.

In its sample, this clone was seen a few times. The rearrangement joins TRBV19 to TRBJ2-7; 9 nucleotides align to TRBD1. Looked up from germline, CDR1 is LNHDA and CDR2 is SQIVND (reference sequence). V lost 5 bases and J lost 1; bases outside the gene matches: 3. The CDR3 runs to 14 residues. CDR3 residues: CASSAGTGSYEQYF. CDR3 coding DNA: TGTGCCAGTAGTGCCGGGACAGGGTCCTACGAGCAGTACTTC.

V gene TRBV19 combines with J gene TRBJ2-7; 7 bases match TRBD1. Unmatched junction bases numbered 8, after V lost 5 bases and J lost 4 bases. From germline, CDR1 is LNHDA and CDR2 SQIVND (reference sequence). The CDR3 length is 14 residues. This CDR3 reads CASSPYRGMYEQYF. Here the CDR3 DNA reads TGTGCCAGTAGTCCCTACAGGGGAATGTACGAGCAGTACTTC.

The rearrangement uses TRBV21-1 and TRBJ2-5; TRBD2 is the table's D call, not checked against the DNA. TRBV21-1 is a recognized pseudogene. CDR3 length: 16 residues. The CDR3 region has the DNA TGTGCCAGTCCACGGGGTTTCGAGCAGGAGCAAGAGACCCAGTACTTC. Translating it yields CASPRGFEQEQETQYF.

The chain is built from TRBV14 and TRBJ1-2; D remains unclear. Germline V CDR1 and CDR2: SGHDN, FVKESK. The CDR3 loop spans 14 amino acids. Deletions cut 2 bases from V and 4 bases from J, with 11 bases between. CDR3 sequence: CASSQTVRGYGYTF. The CDR3, as DNA: TGTGCCAGCAGCCAAACGGTACGGGGCTATGGCTACACCTTC.

The rearrangement uses TRBV4-3 and TRBJ2-2, with D possibly being TRBD2 (6 bases). Germline V gene data show CDR1 as LGHNA and CDR2 as YSLEER. This CDR3 is 17 amino acids long. The V gene lost 0 bases and the J gene lost 0 bases, with 11 bases spanning the gap. The CDR3: CASSQEGLFSNTGELFF. The CDR3 DNA is TGCGCCAGCAGCCAAGAGGGACTTTTTTCGAACACCGGGGAGCTGTTTTTT.

The gene calls are TRBV10-3 and TRBJ2-1, with D maybe TRBD1 (6 bases). CDR1 is ENHRY and CDR2 is SYGVKD in the germline V gene. CDR3 length: 16 amino acids. Trimming removed 4 bases at V and 4 bases at J, with 17 bases between. The DNA of the CDR3 is TGTGCCATCAGTGGAACAGGGAGTAACCAATACAATGAGCAGTTCTTC. Translation gives CAISGTGSNQYNEQFF.

A single count supports this clone. This chain uses TRBV28 with TRBJ1-1; TRBD1 matches at 7 bases. The CDR3 consists of 13 residues. In germline, CDR1 is MDHEN, CDR2 SYDVKM. V trimming: 6 bases; J trimming: 3 bases; junction bases outside the gene matches: 4. This CDR3 reads CASSFTGDTEAFF. The CDR3, as DNA: TGTGCCAGCAGCTTTACAGGGGACACTGAAGCTTTCTTT.